The 13 T cell receptor beta chains below all came from one sample that was sequenced in a study of T cells in Graves' hyperthyroidism and ophthalmopathy. The CDR3 regions of TCR beta were amplified from RNA transcripts. TCR CDR3 underwent first-round RT-PCR with the HTBI primer set. TCRdb redid the calling of the multiplex PCR reads with MiXCR, one entry per CDR3 protein. This table has a few hundred thousand distinct CDR3 sequences, over 13% appearing once. The sample comprised blood. The receptors derive from a woman between 18 and 29 years old with Graves' hyperthyroidism.

This clonotype was counted at least ten times. The J gene is TRBJ1-1, the V gene TRBV20-1, with 9 bases aligning to TRBD1. Trimming took 4 bases from V and 0 from J; bases not matched to a gene: 6. Germline values: CDR1 DFQATT, CDR2 SNEGSKA (reference sequence). CDR3 length equals 15 residues. The CDR3 nucleotides read TGCAGTGCTAAAGGGACAGGGCCAATGAACACTGAAGCTTTCTTT. It is translated as CSAKGTGPMNTEAFF.

The chain recombines TRBV30 with TRBJ1-2, with a possible D match to TRBD1 (5 bases). CDR3 length: 12 amino acids. The germline CDR1 and CDR2 sequences are GTSNPN and SVGIG (reference sequence). V lost 4 bases and J lost 8, with 14 bases in between. The DNA of the CDR3 is TGTGCCTGGAATCTAGGGACGGGGGGCTACACCTTC. Translation: CAWNLGTGGYTF.

There are many counts of this clonotype. V usage is TRBV28 and J usage is TRBJ2-3; TRBD2 might be the D (6 bases). Germline CDR1 and CDR2: MDHEN and SYDVKM. Trimming removed 1 base from V and 6 bases from J, with 11 bases in between. CDR3 length: 14 amino acids. The CDR3, as DNA: TGTGCCAGCAGTTTATCCGGGGGAATGGATACGCAGTATTTT. Translating gives CASSLSGGMDTQYF.

Of note for this clonotype: A read error is possible here, since a much larger clone lies one base away. The chain employs TRBV5-1 and TRBJ1-1; 7 bases agree with TRBD1. CDR3 length: 15 amino acids. With V trimmed by 2 bases and J by 7 bases, 11 bases remained unmatched. CDR1 SGHRS and CDR2 YFSETQ come from the germline V gene. The CDR3 sequence is CASSFPPQGDIEAFF. In DNA form, the CDR3 reads TGCGCCAGCAGCTTCCCACCCCAGGGGGACATTGAAGCTTTCTTT.

This clonotype was counted ten times or more. The gene calls are TRBV15 and TRBJ1-2; the match to TRBD1 covers 8 bases. With V trimmed by 8 bases and J by 3 bases, 11 bases remained unmatched. Germline CDR1 reads LNHNV; CDR2 reads YYDKDF (reference sequence). The CDR3 loop spans 15 amino acids. This chain's CDR3 is CATSLSADRDYGYTF. The CDR3 nucleotides read TGTGCCACCTCCCTAAGCGCGGACAGGGACTATGGCTACACCTTC.

This clonotype was observed at least ten times. The rearrangement joins TRBV7-6 to TRBJ2-1; TRBD2 aligns across 9 bases. V trimming: 1 base; J trimming: 1 base; junction bases outside the gene matches: 8. CDR3 size: 18 residues. Germline assignment: CDR1 SGHVS and CDR2 FNYEAQ. The CDR3 DNA reads as TGTGCCAGCAGCTTAGGGTGGGCTAGCGGGATGTCCTACAATGAGCAGTTCTTC. Protein: CASSLGWASGMSYNEQFF.

This clonotype was seen at least ten times. The V call is TRBV24-1, the J call TRBJ1-2; TRBD1 agrees at 7 bases. Germline loops: CDR1 KGHDR, CDR2 SFDVKD. V gave up 7 bases and J gave up 2 bases; unmatched junction bases: 6. The length of the CDR3 is 14 residues. The CDR3 coding sequence is TGTGCCACCAGGTCCGGGACAGTAAACTATGGCTACACCTTC. Translation: CATRSGTVNYGYTF.

This clonotype came up a few times. The J gene is TRBJ1-5, the V gene TRBV6-5; 7 bases match TRBD1. Germline V gene lookup returns CDR1 MNHEY and CDR2 SVGAGI. CDR3 length equals 15 residues. Trimming removed 0 bases from V and 3 bases from J; junction bases left unmatched: 2. This CDR3 is CASSYSGQNNQPQHF. DNA for the CDR3: TGTGCCAGCAGTTACTCGGGACAGAACAATCAGCCCCAGCATTTT.

This clonotype has a count of ten or more. The J gene is TRBJ2-1, the V gene TRBV5-4; TRBD2 agrees at 9 bases. The trim removed 4 bases at V and 6 bases at J, leaving 8 bases unmatched. Germline CDR1 and CDR2: SGHNT and YYREEE (reference sequence). This CDR3 is built from 15 residues. The CDR3 nucleotides are TGTGCCAGCAGCCCGGGCGGGAGGGAGGTCAATGAGCAGTTCTTC. Translating it yields CASSPGGREVNEQFF. Full variable domain (remainder filled in from reference TRBV5-4 and TRBJ2-1): ETGVTQSPTHLIKTRGQQVTLRCSSQSGHNTVSWYQQALGQGPQFIFQYYREEENGRGNFPPRFSGLQFPNYSSELNVNALELDDSALYLCASSPGGREVNEQFFGPGTRLTVL.

This clonotype was seen only a few times. The chain employs TRBV30 and TRBJ2-3; 10 bases match TRBD2. V dropped 0 bases and J dropped 5; count of bases not matched to a gene: 5. Germline CDR1 and CDR2: GTSNPN and SVGIG (reference sequence). This CDR3 region has 15 residues. The CDR3: CAWSVLAGAVDTQYF. DNA of the CDR3: TGTGCCTGGAGTGTTCTAGCGGGAGCGGTAGATACGCAGTATTTT.

Many counts were recorded for this clonotype. V and J are TRBV6-6 and TRBJ1-6; D remains ambiguous. V lost 2 bases and J lost 7, with 6 bases in between. This CDR3 contains 13 residues. The germline V gene has CDR1 MNHNY and CDR2 SVGAGI (reference sequence). CDR3 DNA: TGTGCCAGCAGTTACGGGGTGAATTCACCCCTCCACTTT. Translation: CASSYGVNSPLHF.

This clonotype was observed at least ten times. This chain uses TRBV5-1 with TRBJ2-6; unclear D gene. This CDR3 has 12 amino acids. CDR1 SGHRS and CDR2 YFSETQ come from the germline V gene. V was cut by 4 bases and J by 10 bases, with 9 bases left in between. The CDR3 region is CASSGSSNVLTF. The CDR3 nucleotides read TGCGCCAGCAGCGGTTCTTCGAACGTCCTGACTTTC.

The V gene is TRBV25-1, the J gene TRBJ1-2; no clear D gene. The germline V gene encodes CDR1 MGHDK and CDR2 SYGVNS. Deletions cut 4 bases from V and 0 bases from J, with 9 bases between. The CDR3 is 14 residues long. CDR3 sequence reads: CASSVPGTNYGYTF. The CDR3, as DNA: TGTGCCAGCAGTGTTCCAGGAACTAACTATGGCTACACCTTC.